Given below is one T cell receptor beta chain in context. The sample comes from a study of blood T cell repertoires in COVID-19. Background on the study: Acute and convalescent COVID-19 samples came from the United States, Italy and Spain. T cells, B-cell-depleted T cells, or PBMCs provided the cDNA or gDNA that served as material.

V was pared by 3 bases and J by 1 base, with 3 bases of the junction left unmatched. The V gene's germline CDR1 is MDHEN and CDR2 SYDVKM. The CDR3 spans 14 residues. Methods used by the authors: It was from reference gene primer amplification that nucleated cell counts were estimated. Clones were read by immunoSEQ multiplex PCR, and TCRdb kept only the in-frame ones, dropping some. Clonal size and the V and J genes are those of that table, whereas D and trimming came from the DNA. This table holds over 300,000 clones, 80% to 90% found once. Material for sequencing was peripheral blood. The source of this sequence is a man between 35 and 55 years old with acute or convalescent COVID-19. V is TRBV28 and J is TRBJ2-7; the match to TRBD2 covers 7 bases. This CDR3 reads CASSFNSGSYEQYF. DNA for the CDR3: TGTGCCAGCAGTTTTAATAGCGGGTCCTACGAGCAGTACTTC.